Listed below are T cell receptor beta chains from one sample, sequenced in a study of cytotoxic CD8 clonotypes in ibrutinib-treated CLL. Generated by immunoSEQ multiplex PCR, the TCRdb table keeps only in-frame clones and is missing some. The table records around 160,000 clones, roughly four fifths of them present only once. Source: PBMCs, taken after 12 months of ibrutinib treatment. The receptors here all came from a human donor with chronic lymphocytic leukemia. The CDR3 runs from the conserved cysteine through the conserved F or W. A D gene is named only where the DNA matches it firmly. A clone size is listed for some rows: how often the clone was seen (once, few, many), or a class if it is expanded.

NA,NA,TRBV14,TRBJ1-1,TGTGCCAGCAGCCCAATTACTATGAACACTGAAGCTTTCTTT,CASSPITMNTEAFF
NA,NA,TRBV20-1,TRBJ1-1,TGCAGTGCCTACGTCAACACTGAAGCTTTCTTT,CSAYVNTEAFF
NA,NA,TRBV28,TRBJ1-2,TGTGCCAGCAGTTTAAGGGCCTACTATGGCTACACCTTC,CASSLRAYYGYTF
NA,TRBD1,TRBV5-4,TRBJ1-2,TGTGCCAGCAGCTCGGGGGGACAGAGCTATGGCTACACCTTC,CASSSGGQSYGYTF
once,TRBD1,TRBV5-4,TRBJ1-1,TGTGCCAGCAGCTTGGGGGACAGGGGGGGACAGACTGAAGCTTTCTTT,CASSLGDRGGQTEAFF
NA,NA,TRBV19,TRBJ2-3,TGTGCCAGTAGTGGAGGGCAGCCCATCTTCTACACAGATACGCAGTATTTT,CASSGGQPIFYTDTQYF
NA,TRBD1,TRBV6-5,TRBJ1-5,TGTGCCAGCAGGGCGCGACAGGGAAACCAGCCCCAGCATTTT,CASRARQGNQPQHF
NA,NA,TRBV9,TRBJ2-7,TGTGCCAGCAGCTCTCAAGGGTACGAGCAGTACTTC,CASSSQGYEQYF
NA,NA,TRBV6-6,TRBJ2-3,TGTGCCACCGCGGATACCCTCAGCACAGATACGCAGTATTTT,CATADTLSTDTQYF
NA,TRBD2,TRBV4-1,TRBJ2-7,TGCGCCAGCAGCCAAGATATAGCGGGACGCTACGAGCAGTACTTC,CASSQDIAGRYEQYF
few,TRBD1,TRBV11-2,TRBJ2-7,TGTGCCAGCAGCTTATCGGGCACAGGGGGCAGCGAGCAGTACTTC,CASSLSGTGGSEQYF
NA,NA,TRBV28,TRBJ2-6,TGTGCCAGCAGTTTAGTAGGACGCAGCTTGGGGGCCAACGTCCTGACTTTC,CASSLVGRSLGANVLTF
NA,NA,TRBV7-2,TRBJ1-2,TGCGCCAGCAGCCAAGATTACGCTAACTATGGCTACACCTTC,CASSQDYANYGYTF
once,NA,TRBV6-6,TRBJ2-7,TGTGCCAGCAGTTATGGAGACGAGCAGTACTTC,CASSYGDEQYF
NA,TRBD2,TRBV4-2,TRBJ2-5,TGTGCCAGCAGCCAAGATCGCCAAGCGGGGGGCACCCAGTACTTC,CASSQDRQAGGTQYF
NA,NA,TRBV19,TRBJ2-7,TGTGCCAGTGGGATGGCAACCTCCTACGAGCAGTACTTC,CASGMATSYEQYF
NA,NA,TRBV11-2,TRBJ1-2,TGTGCCAGCAGCTCGCCGAATATCTATGGCTACACCTTC,CASSSPNIYGYTF
NA,NA,TRBV30,TRBJ2-2,TGTGCCTGGAGTGGACTCGACTTTAGCAACGGCCCCGGGGGCGCGAACACCGGGGAGCTGTTTTTT,CAWSGLDFSNGPGGANTGELFF
NA,NA,TRBV5-1,TRBJ2-5,TGCGCCAGCAGCTTGGCCCAGAAGGCCCAGTACTTC,CASSLAQKAQYF
NA,TRBD1,TRBV6-5,TRBJ2-7,TGTGCCAGCAGTTACAGGACAGGCTTACGGGAGCAGTACTTC,CASSYRTGLREQYF
NA,TRBD1,TRBV7-6,TRBJ1-5,TGTGCCAGCAGCCAAGCCACAGGGGGCCCGCAATCTAATCAGCCCCAGCATTTT,CASSQATGGPQSNQPQHF
few,TRBD1,TRBV2,TRBJ2-1,TGTGCCAGCAGTGATCGGCGGAACAGGGGCAATGAGCAGTTCTTC,CASSDRRNRGNEQFF
NA,NA,TRBV5-4,TRBJ1-2,TGTGCCAGCAGGGTTGGACAAACCCTCTATGGCTACACCTTC,CASRVGQTLYGYTF
once,NA,TRBV30,TRBJ2-2,TGTGCCTGGATGATGCTGGGCGGGGAGCTGTTTTTT,CAWMMLGGELFF
few,TRBD1,TRBV28,TRBJ2-7,TGTGCCAGCAGTCTTGAACAGGGGTCGATTTCCGTCTTC,CASSLEQGSISVF
NA,NA,TRBV5-4,TRBJ2-7,TGTGCCAGCACCACCCCGGACTCCTACGAGCAGTACTTC,CASTTPDSYEQYF
once,NA,TRBV11-3,TRBJ2-1,TGTGCCAGCAGCCACCTCGGCTCCAATGAGCAGTTCTTC,CASSHLGSNEQFF
few,TRBD2,TRBV27,TRBJ2-7,TGTGCCAGCAGCCTCGGACTAGGACGAAGCTACGAGCAGTACTTC,CASSLGLGRSYEQYF
NA,NA,TRBV7-2,TRBJ2-1,TGTGCCAGCAGCTTAGCGTGGGACTCCGGTAAGGAGCAGTTCTTC,CASSLAWDSGKEQFF
NA,TRBD1,TRBV7-2,TRBJ1-6,TGTGCCAGCAGCTTAAGGACAGGGCTGAATTCACCCCTCCACTTT,CASSLRTGLNSPLHF
NA,NA,TRBV7-6,TRBJ1-2,TGTGCCAGCAGCTTAGGGTATCAGGGACCTACCGCCTTC,CASSLGYQGPTAF
NA,TRBD1,TRBV11-3,TRBJ1-6,TGTGCCAGCAGCTTAAATTCGGGAATAAGGGACAGCTCCTATAATTCACCCCTCCACTTT,CASSLNSGIRDSSYNSPLHF
NA,TRBD2,TRBV28,TRBJ2-7,TGTGCCAGCGGACTAGCGGGAGGCCCACCTCCTTACGAGCAGTACTTC,CASGLAGGPPPYEQYF
NA,NA,TRBV5-8,TRBJ2-2,TGTGCCAGCACCTCGGGTGTAGGGAACCTACTTAACACCGGGGAGCTGTTTTTT,CASTSGVGNLLNTGELFF
NA,NA,TRBV19,TRBJ1-1,TGTGCCAGTAGTAGCGGGCAGGGAATTCGGGTCACTGAAGCTTTCTTT,CASSSGQGIRVTEAFF
NA,NA,TRBV4-2,TRBJ2-5,TGTGCCAGCAGCCTCATAACGGCCGGGGAGGAGACCCAGTACTTC,CASSLITAGEETQYF
NA,TRBD1,TRBV28,TRBJ2-7,TGTGCCAGCAGGGGACAGGGAACAACCTACGAGCAGTACTTC,CASRGQGTTYEQYF
NA,TRBD1,TRBV19,TRBJ1-2,TGTGCCACCGCGTTAGGACAGGGCCATGGCTACACCTTC,CATALGQGHGYTF
NA,TRBD1,TRBV7-9,TRBJ1-2,TGTGCCAGCAGCCCGACAGGGGCGCGGGGCTATGGCTACACCTTC,CASSPTGARGYGYTF
NA,TRBD1,TRBV9,TRBJ2-3,TGTGCCAGCAGCGCCGGACAGGGCACAGATACGCAGTATTTT,CASSAGQGTDTQYF
NA,TRBD2,TRBV2,TRBJ2-3,TGTGCCAGCAGTTCGGGACTAGCGGGAGGGCTCACAGATACGCAGTATTTT,CASSSGLAGGLTDTQYF
NA,TRBD2,TRBV28,TRBJ2-1,TGTGCCAGCAGTTTATGGCACCCGCGGGGGGAAGGTGAGCAGTTCTTC,CASSLWHPRGEGEQFF
once,NA,TRBV6-1,TRBJ1-3,TGTGCCATCAGTGATTTCCAAGACAGACACTCTGGAAACACCATATATTTT,CAISDFQDRHSGNTIYF
NA,TRBD2,TRBV6-1,TRBJ2-1,TGTGCCAGCAGCGAGACTAGCGGGAGTATAGGTGAGCAGTTCTTC,CASSETSGSIGEQFF
once,TRBD2,TRBV19,TRBJ2-2,TGTGCCAGTAGTATAGCCCCTTCGCCGGGGCTAGCGGAATCGAACACCGGGGAGCTGTTTTTT,CASSIAPSPGLAESNTGELFF
NA,NA,TRBV4-1,TRBJ2-7,TGCGCCAGCAGCCAGATGGACCGTCACTACGAGCAGTACTTC,CASSQMDRHYEQYF
NA,NA,TRBV4-2,TRBJ2-7,TGTGCCAGCAGCCAAGATTGGGACTCCTCCTACGAGCAGTACTTC,CASSQDWDSSYEQYF
NA,NA,TRBV30,TRBJ1-3,TGTGCCTGGAGTGTTGGGGGGACCTCTGGAAACACCATATATTTT,CAWSVGGTSGNTIYF
NA,NA,TRBV5-1,TRBJ2-1,TGCGCCAGCAGCTTGGTGGGAAACCCCCAAAACAATGAGCAGTTCTTC,CASSLVGNPQNNEQFF
NA,NA,TRBV5-4,TRBJ1-4,TGTGCCAGCAGCCTTACAGGGTTAGGATCAACTAATGAAAAACTGTTTTTT,CASSLTGLGSTNEKLFF
once,NA,TRBV6-4,TRBJ1-1,TGTGCCAGCAGTGAAGAAGCGGGAGGGCTTGGAGCTTTCTTT,CASSEEAGGLGAFF
NA,NA,TRBV6-5,TRBJ2-7,TGTGCCAGCAGCTCGCTTGGGGGGGGGCCCCACGAGCAGTACTTC,CASSSLGGGPHEQYF
NA,NA,TRBV9,TRBJ1-3,TGTGCCAGCAGCGTAGACAGAGGGAACACCATATATTTT,CASSVDRGNTIYF
NA,TRBD1,TRBV12-5,TRBJ1-1,TGTGCTAGTGGTCCCGGGGACAGGGGGGACACTGAAGCTTTCTTT,CASGPGDRGDTEAFF
NA,NA,TRBV4-2,TRBJ2-2,TGTGCCAGCAGCCAACCCTATCTACAGAGCACCGGGGAGCTGTTTTTT,CASSQPYLQSTGELFF